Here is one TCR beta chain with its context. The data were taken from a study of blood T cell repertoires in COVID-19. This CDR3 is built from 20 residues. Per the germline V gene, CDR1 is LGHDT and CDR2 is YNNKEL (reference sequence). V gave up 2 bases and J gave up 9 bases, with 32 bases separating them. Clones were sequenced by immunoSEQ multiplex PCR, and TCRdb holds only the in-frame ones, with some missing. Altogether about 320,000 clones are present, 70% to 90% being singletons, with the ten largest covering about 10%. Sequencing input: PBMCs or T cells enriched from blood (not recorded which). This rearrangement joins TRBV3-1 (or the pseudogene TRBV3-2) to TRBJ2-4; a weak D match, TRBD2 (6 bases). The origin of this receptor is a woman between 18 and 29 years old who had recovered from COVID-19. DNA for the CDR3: TGTGCCAGCAGCCAATTTGTCTGGGGAACGTCGGCCCTGCGGGACGGCATTCAGTACTTC. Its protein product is CASSQFVWGTSALRDGIQYF.